These 29 T cell receptor beta chains were sequenced from one sample in a study of circulating tumor DNA in untreated peripheral T-cell lymphoma. TCRdb's copy holds only in-frame clones and misses some; the assay was immunoSEQ multiplex PCR. The profile shows over 850 clones, around 81% of them singletons. The sequenced sample consisted of tumor tissue. Every receptor here comes from a human donor with peripheral T-cell lymphoma.

The genes are TRBV7-5 and TRBJ1-1; the listed D gene, TRBD1, was not tested against the DNA. TRBV7-5 is listed as a pseudogene. The CDR3 consists of 18 residues. Here the CDR3 DNA reads TGTGCCAGCAGCTTACAATCCGAGACAGGGGCCCCGAACACTGAAGCTTTCTTT. It is translated as CASSLQSETGAPNTEAFF.

This clone showed up just once. This chain uses TRBV28 with TRBJ2-3; TRBD2 might be the D (5 bases). The germline V gene has CDR1 MDHEN and CDR2 SYDVKM. V gave up 6 bases and J gave up 1 base, with 11 bases separating them. The length of the CDR3 is 14 residues. CDR3 nucleotide sequence: TGTGCCAGCAGGAAAACCGGGGGCACAGATACGCAGTATTTT. This translates into CASRKTGGTDTQYF. The full variable domain, rest sourced from reference TRBV28 and TRBJ2-3, is DVKVTQSSRYLVKRTGEKVFLECVQDMDHENMFWYRQDPGLGLRLIYFSYDVKMKEKGDIPEGYSVSREKKERFSLILESASTNQTSMYLCASRKTGGTDTQYFGPGTRLTVL.

This chain connects TRBV11-3 to TRBJ2-3; D unresolved. The CDR3 runs to 14 residues. The ends were cut back, 3 bases at V and 5 bases at J, with 12 bases in the middle. Germline-derived CDR1 and CDR2 are SGHNT and YENEEA. The DNA for the CDR3 is TGTGCCAGCAGCTTGAATCGCCAAGGAGATACGCAGTATTTT. Residues: CASSLNRQGDTQYF.

The chain carries TRBV5-1 and TRBJ2-2; D remains unclear. CDR1 SGHRS and CDR2 YFSETQ come from the germline V gene. The V and J ends lost 0 bases and 0 bases respectively, with 6 bases between them. This CDR3 is 15 amino acids long. CDR3 DNA sequence: TGCGCCAGCAGCTTGGGATTGACGAACACCGGGGAGCTGTTTTTT. It encodes CASSLGLTNTGELFF.

V is TRBV6-8 and J is TRBJ2-7; 9 nucleotides align to TRBD1. Losses at the gene ends were 6 bases for V and 4 bases for J; bases not matched to a gene: 10. Germline V gives CDR1 MNHGY, CDR2 SAAAGT. CDR3 length: 15 amino acids. CDR3 protein: CASSYPRTGVYEQYF. Here the CDR3 DNA reads TGTGCCAGCAGCTACCCTAGGACAGGGGTTTACGAGCAGTACTTC.

This clone was detected a few times. This chain uses TRBV19 with TRBJ2-1; 10 bases agree with TRBD2. This CDR3 spans 14 amino acids. Unmatched junction bases numbered 11, after V lost 6 bases and J lost 12 bases. Germline V gene sequence: CDR1 LNHDA, CDR2 SQIVND (reference sequence). Here the CDR3 reads CASSLPPSGRGQFF. CDR3 nucleotides: TGTGCCAGTAGCCTCCCCCCTAGCGGGAGAGGGCAGTTCTTC.

This chain uses TRBV6-8 with TRBJ2-3, with D possibly TRBD1 on 6 matching bases. Germline V gene lookup returns CDR1 MNHGY and CDR2 SAAAGT. Between the trimmed V and J ends, which lost 5 bases and 1 base, there was a span of 10 bases. The CDR3 sequence is 14 residues long. CDR3 protein: CASSEGVGTDTQYF. The CDR3 DNA sequence: TGTGCCAGCAGTGAGGGGGTCGGCACAGATACGCAGTATTTT.

The chain is built from TRBV11-3 and TRBJ2-3; TRBD2 aligns across 8 bases. With 4 bases clipped from V and 5 bases from J, the junction kept 8 bases outside the gene matches. The CDR3 totals 15 residues. Germline V gene lookup returns CDR1 SGHNT and CDR2 YENEEA. CDR3 bases: TGTGCCAGCAGCTCACGGGAGGGCCACGGAGATACGCAGTATTTT. Its protein product is CASSSREGHGDTQYF.

This chain connects TRBV28 to TRBJ1-3; D remains ambiguous. The germline gives CDR1 MDHEN, CDR2 SYDVKM. The CDR3 consists of 14 residues. Trimming shortened V by 6 bases and J by 7 bases, and 16 bases separated the two germline ends. CDR3 in DNA: TGTGCCAGCAGGGACTTTATTGTCAGTAACACCATATATTTT. Amino acid sequence: CASRDFIVSNTIYF.

This clone was recorded once. The chain employs TRBV11-3 and TRBJ1-1, with 8 bases aligning to TRBD1. The germline CDR1 and CDR2 sequences are SGHNT and YENEEA. Germline trimming cut 4 bases from V and 7 bases from J; bases unmatched to any gene: 11. The CDR3 has 15 amino acids. The CDR3 DNA follows: TGTGCCAGCAGCTCTGGACAGGGAAATCATGGTGAAGCTTTCTTT. Encoded protein: CASSSGQGNHGEAFF.

The chain employs TRBV6-8 and TRBJ2-1; D is perhaps TRBD1 or TRBD2 (5 bases each). The germline V and J ends were trimmed by 0 bases and 0 bases, with 9 bases remaining between them. Germline V gives CDR1 MNHGY, CDR2 SAAAGT. The length of the CDR3 is 16 residues. The chain's CDR3 is CASSYSGGGSYNEQFF. The DNA of the CDR3 is TGTGCCAGCAGTTACTCTGGGGGTGGCTCCTACAATGAGCAGTTCTTC.

The CDR3, as DNA: TGTGCCAGCAGTGACGGGACTACCCGCACAGATACGCAGTATTTT. It translates to CASSDGTTRTDTQYF. The chain carries TRBV28 and TRBJ2-3; 7 positions agree with TRBD2. The CDR3 runs to 15 residues. In germline, CDR1 is MDHEN, CDR2 SYDVKM. V trimming: 5 bases; J trimming: 1 base; junction bases outside the gene matches: 6.

The chain has TRBV19 and TRBJ1-5; no clear D gene. Germline CDR1 is LNHDA and CDR2 is SQIVND (reference sequence). Trimming took 1 base from V and 11 from J, leaving 15 bases between them. The CDR3 consists of 14 residues. CDR3 coding DNA: TGTGCCAGTAGTATAGTCTCAGATATCAAGACCCAGCATTTT. It encodes CASSIVSDIKTQHF.

The chain carries TRBV7-6 and TRBJ2-1; no reliable D call. From germline, CDR1 is SGHVS and CDR2 FNYEAQ. The CDR3 covers 14 residues. V was clipped by 5 bases and J by 7 bases, with 15 bases between them. The CDR3 is CASSPPAESNEQFF. DNA of the CDR3: TGTGCCAGCAGCCCCCCCGCGGAGTCGAATGAGCAGTTCTTC.

The J gene is TRBJ1-3, the V gene TRBV6-1; D is unclear. Germline lookup yields CDR1 MNHNS and CDR2 SASEGT. The CDR3 runs to 15 residues. V was shortened by 1 base and J by 0 bases, with 7 bases between the two germline ends. The CDR3 DNA sequence: TGTGCCAGCAGTGAAGTCCCAGACTCTGGAAACACCATATATTTT. This gives the protein CASSEVPDSGNTIYF.

The chain links TRBV29-1 to TRBJ1-4, with TRBD1 as a possible D gene (5 bases). Germline values: CDR1 SQVTM, CDR2 ANQGSEA. Deletions cut 6 bases from V and 0 bases from J, with 11 bases between. There are 14 residues in the CDR3. For the CDR3, the DNA is TGCAGCGTGTCTGACAGAGCAACTAATGAAAAACTGTTTTTT. Encoded protein: CSVSDRATNEKLFF.

The CDR3 bases are TGTGCCACCAAGGGAAGGGAAAATCAGCCCCAGCATTTT. Translation gives CATKGRENQPQHF. The V call is TRBV19, the J call TRBJ1-5, with no clear D. Germline CDR1 reads LNHDA; CDR2 reads SQIVND (reference sequence). The length of the CDR3 is 13 residues. The germline V and J ends were trimmed by 10 bases and 4 bases, with 14 bases remaining between them.

The chain joins TRBV19 to TRBJ1-2; TRBD1 agrees at 8 bases. The CDR3 sequence is 16 residues long. V was clipped by 4 bases and J by 8 bases; unmatched bases: 15. Germline V gene sequence: CDR1 LNHDA, CDR2 SQIVND (reference sequence). The CDR3 nucleotides read TGTGCCAGTAGTACTGCGACAGGGGCCCCTCTGGGAGGCTACACCTTC. This encodes CASSTATGAPLGGYTF. The full variable domain, rest sourced from reference TRBV19 and TRBJ1-2, is DGGITQSPKYLFRKEGQNVTLSCEQNLNHDAMYWYRQDPGQGLRLIYYSQIVNDFQKGDIAEGYSVSREKKESFPLTVTSAQKNPTAFYLCASSTATGAPLGGYTFGSGTRLTVV.

The rearrangement joins TRBV7-1 to TRBJ2-3; 7 bases map to TRBD2. TRBV7-1 is identified as an open reading frame with a role that is uncertain. V lost 4 bases and J lost 9; bases outside the gene matches: 7. The CDR3 consists of 13 residues. The CDR3 region has the DNA TGTGCCAGCAGCTTAGACGGACTAGTCACGCAGTATTTT. This sequence encodes CASSLDGLVTQYF.

The CDR3 loop is CASSPTGRGSTGELFF. The CDR3 coding sequence is TGCGCCAGCAGCCCGACGGGGAGGGGAAGCACCGGGGAGCTGTTTTTT. The rearrangement uses TRBV5-1 and TRBJ2-2, with 7 bases matching TRBD2. V was clipped by 4 bases and J by 4 bases; unmatched bases: 10. The CDR3 has 16 amino acids. CDR1 and CDR2 from the germline V gene are SGHRS and YFSETQ.

The chain uses TRBV28 and TRBJ2-7; tentatively, D is TRBD1 or TRBD2 (6 bases each). V lost 6 bases and J lost 3, with 15 bases in between. The CDR3 is made up of 14 amino acids. CDR1 is MDHEN, CDR2 SYDVKM, per germline. The CDR3 reads CASRGRGVVYEQYF. The CDR3 bases are TGTGCCAGCAGGGGTAGGGGGGTAGTCTACGAGCAGTACTTC.

The rearrangement joins TRBV2 to TRBJ1-4, with TRBD1 identical over 10 bases. The germline CDR1 and CDR2 sequences are SNHLY and FYNNEI. CDR3 length: 13 amino acids. V shed 9 bases and J 8 bases; nucleotides not matched to a gene: 6. CDR3 loop: CASTGQGKEKLFF. The CDR3 region has the DNA TGTGCCAGTACGGGACAGGGGAAAGAAAAACTGTTTTTT.

This chain joins TRBV7-2 and TRBJ1-1, with D unresolved. The CDR3 runs 13 residues. Germline values: CDR1 SGHTA, CDR2 FQGNSA. Deletions cut 5 bases from V and 5 bases from J, with 12 bases between. DNA for the CDR3: TGTGCCAGCAGCCTTACTGAACTGACTGAAGCTTTCTTT. Translating it yields CASSLTELTEAFF.

In nucleotides, the CDR3 is TGCGCCAGCAGCCATCGGGTGTACAATCGGGCAGGAGAGTCGAACACCGGGGAGCTGTTTTTT. Protein sequence: CASSHRVYNRAGESNTGELFF. The genes are TRBV4-1 and TRBJ2-2; D call uncertain. V dropped 3 bases and J dropped 0 bases, with 26 bases sitting between them. Germline V gene lookup returns CDR1 MGHRA and CDR2 YSYEKL. CDR3 length: 21 residues.

The rearrangement links TRBV14 to TRBJ2-1; D is undetermined. From germline, CDR1 is SGHDN and CDR2 FVKESK. V was clipped by 4 bases and J by 7 bases, with 11 bases between them. The CDR3 is 13 amino acids. The CDR3 region has the DNA TGTGCCAGCAGCCTAGGACCTCTTAATGAGCAGTTCTTC. Protein product: CASSLGPLNEQFF.

The rearrangement joins TRBV29-1 to TRBJ1-2, with TRBD1 as a possible D gene (5 bases). The length of the CDR3 is 12 residues. Trimming took 7 bases from V and 4 from J, leaving 13 bases between them. Germline values: CDR1 SQVTM, CDR2 ANQGSEA. For the CDR3, the DNA is TGCAGCGGGTCGTCGGGGGGCTATGGCTACACCTTC. As protein: CSGSSGGYGYTF.

The J gene is TRBJ1-2, the V gene TRBV19; D is unresolved. V was pared by 6 bases and J by 5 bases, with 10 bases between. The CDR3 sequence is 12 residues long. Germline CDR1 reads LNHDA; CDR2 reads SQIVND (reference sequence). CDR3 sequence (DNA): TGTGCCAGTAGGACGGAGTTATATGGCTACACCTTC. Its translation is CASRTELYGYTF. Full variable domain (outside the CDR3, taken from reference TRBV19 and TRBJ1-2): DGGITQSPKYLFRKEGQNVTLSCEQNLNHDAMYWYRQDPGQGLRLIYYSQIVNDFQKGDIAEGYSVSREKKESFPLTVTSAQKNPTAFYLCASRTELYGYTFGSGTRLTVV.

The J gene is TRBJ1-4, the V gene TRBV5-1; D not resolved. V gave up 2 bases and J gave up 5 bases, with 10 bases separating them. There are 14 residues in the CDR3. CDR1 SGHRS and CDR2 YFSETQ come from the germline V gene. The CDR3 loop is CASSFYGENEKLFF. The CDR3 DNA reads TGCGCCAGCAGCTTCTATGGGGAGAATGAAAAACTGTTTTTT.

The V and J genes are TRBV4-1 and TRBJ2-7; D is unresolved. CDR1 MGHRA and CDR2 YSYEKL come from the germline V gene. V was trimmed by 0 bases and J by 7 bases, leaving 16 bases between them. This CDR3 has 15 amino acids. The CDR3 sequence: CASSQDGALKWEQYF. The CDR3 coding sequence is TGCGCCAGCAGCCAAGATGGTGCCCTGAAATGGGAGCAGTACTTC.